The source of this T cell receptor (beta chain) is a study of blood T cell repertoires in COVID-19. Background on the study: From the United States, Italy and Spain came samples of acute and convalescent COVID-19.

Authors' processing steps: Reference gene primer amplification yielded estimated nucleated cell counts. Profiled with immunoSEQ multiplex PCR; TCRdb holds only in-frame clones, not every one. D and trimming come from the DNA, and the V and J calls and clone size come from that table. The profile shows about 250,000 clones, 80% to 85% of them singletons. Those who participated ranged in age from roughly 18 to 100 years and resided in about two dozen US areas. Participants' own reports of clinical history determined their cohort assignment. The TCR sequence derives from a man aged 50 to 59 who had recovered from COVID-19. What was sequenced was PBMCs or T cells enriched from blood (not recorded which).

CDR3 sequence: CASSINYEPYEQYF. The CDR3 DNA reads as TGTGCCAGTAGTATAAACTACGAGCCCTACGAGCAGTACTTC. The chain recombines TRBV19 with TRBJ2-7; D gene uncertain. This CDR3 contains 14 residues. The germline gives CDR1 LNHDA, CDR2 SQIVND (reference sequence). Between the trimmed V and J ends, which lost 2 bases and 2 bases, there was a span of 10 bases.